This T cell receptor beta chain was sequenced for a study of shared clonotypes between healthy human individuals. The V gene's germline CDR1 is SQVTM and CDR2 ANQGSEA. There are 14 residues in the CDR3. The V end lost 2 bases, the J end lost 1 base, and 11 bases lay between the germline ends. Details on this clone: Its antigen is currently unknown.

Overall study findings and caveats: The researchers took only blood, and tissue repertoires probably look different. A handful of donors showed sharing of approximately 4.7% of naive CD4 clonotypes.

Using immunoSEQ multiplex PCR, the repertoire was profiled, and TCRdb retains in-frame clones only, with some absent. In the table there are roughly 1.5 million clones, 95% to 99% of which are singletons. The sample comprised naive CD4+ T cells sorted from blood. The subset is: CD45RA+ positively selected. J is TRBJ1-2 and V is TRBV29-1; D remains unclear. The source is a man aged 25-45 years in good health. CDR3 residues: CSVERAPNNYGYTF. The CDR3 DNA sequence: TGCAGCGTTGAAAGGGCACCTAATAACTATGGCTACACCTTC.